These 28 T cell receptor beta chains originate from one sample sequenced in a study of blood T cells in healthy people across ages. Next came a second PCR, run for roughly 6 to 11 cycles, which used a sample-barcoded 5' primer along with a J-beta primer mix. TCRdb fed the 5' RACE reads into MiXCR, producing one record per CDR3 protein. The table shows about 1.5 million distinct CDR3 sequences, with 42% occurring only once. The sequenced material came from blood. The receptors shown here come from a woman between 18 and 29 years old in good health.

The gene calls are TRBV12-3 or TRBV12-4 and TRBJ2-1; 12 bases map to TRBD2. With 6 bases clipped from V and 8 bases from J, the junction kept 11 bases outside the gene matches. CDR3 length: 16 residues. The CDR3 region is CASSRLAGGLLDEQFF. In DNA, the CDR3 is TGTGCCAGCAGCCGGCTAGCGGGAGGGCTTTTAGATGAGCAGTTCTTC.

A single count supports this clonotype. The chain uses TRBV6-1 and TRBJ2-1; 10 bases are a match to TRBD2. V lost 2 bases to trimming and J lost 13 bases; unmatched junction nucleotides: 14. Germline V gene lookup returns CDR1 MNHNS and CDR2 SASEGT. This CDR3 has 16 residues. Written as DNA, the CDR3 is TGTGCCAGCAGTGAATACGGGGGTACTAGCGGGACTTTTCAGTTCTTC. Translated, it gives CASSEYGGTSGTFQFF.

This rearrangement joins TRBV7-2 to TRBJ2-2; D not resolved. The CDR3 is 16 amino acids. Trimming stripped 7 bases from V and 1 base from J, with 16 bases between. Germline CDR1 reads SGHTA; CDR2 reads FQGNSA. This CDR3 is CASTTRLVRNTGELFF. The CDR3 nucleotides are TGTGCCAGCACCACCCGGCTGGTTAGGAACACCGGGGAGCTGTTTTTT.

This clonotype has more than one count but fewer than ten. The chain carries TRBV9 and TRBJ2-7; TRBD1 might be the D (5 bases). The germline CDR1 and CDR2 sequences are SGDLS and YYNGEE. This CDR3 is built from 13 residues. Between the trimmed V and J ends, which lost 0 bases and 5 bases, there was a span of 9 bases. In nucleotides, the CDR3 is TGTGCCAGCAGCGTAGACGACAGTCACGAGCAGTACTTC. Translating it yields CASSVDDSHEQYF.

V is TRBV2 and J is TRBJ2-1, with D unclear. TRBJ2-7 explains the end of the DNA better; the J call may be wrong. Per the germline V gene, CDR1 is SNHLY and CDR2 is FYNNEI. There are 16 residues in the CDR3. The CDR3: CASVDLNAESYNEQYF. Written as DNA, the CDR3 is TGTGCCAGCGTAGATTTAAATGCGGAAAGCTACAATGAGCAGTACTTC.

This clonotype was seen only a few times. The rearrangement uses TRBV7-2 and TRBJ1-2; 8 bases line up with TRBD1. The CDR3 has 16 residues. V lost 0 bases, J lost 5 bases, and 8 bases stayed unmatched. Germline V gene lookup returns CDR1 SGHTA and CDR2 FQGNSA. The CDR3 loop is CASSLAAAGGEYGYTF. As DNA, the CDR3 is TGTGCCAGCAGCTTAGCGGCAGCAGGGGGCGAGTATGGCTACACCTTC.

This clonotype occurred once. The V and J genes are TRBV20-1 and TRBJ2-5; 7 bases map to TRBD1. CDR3 length: 14 residues. With 4 bases clipped from V and 11 bases from J, the junction kept 16 bases outside the gene matches. Germline V gives CDR1 DFQATT, CDR2 SNEGSKA (reference sequence). This chain's CDR3 is CSAIRGQPYNEQYF. The CDR3 region has the DNA TGCAGTGCTATCAGGGGACAGCCATACAATGAGCAGTACTTC.

V usage is TRBV6-5 and J usage is TRBJ2-5; D could derive from TRBD1 or TRBD2 (5 bases each). With 4 bases removed from V and 1 base from J, the gap between germline ends came to 13 bases. The germline gives CDR1 MNHEY, CDR2 SVGAGI. The CDR3 has 15 residues. As DNA, the CDR3 is TGTGCCAGCAGTTCCCTCGGGGACGGCCAAGAGACCCAGTACTTC. It translates to CASSSLGDGQETQYF.

This clonotype was detected only a few times. The chain couples TRBV3-1 to TRBJ1-5; possibly TRBD1 for D (5 bases). There are 14 residues in the CDR3. From germline, CDR1 is LGHDT and CDR2 YNNKEL (reference sequence). Deletions cut 4 bases from V and 3 bases from J, with 10 bases between. CDR3 amino acids: CASSPGPNNQPQHF. The CDR3 DNA reads as TGTGCCAGCAGCCCGGGACCGAACAATCAGCCCCAGCATTTT. The full variable domain, its missing parts supplied by reference TRBV3-1 and TRBJ1-5, is DTAVSQTPKYLVTQMGNDKSIKCEQNLGHDTMYWYKQDSKKFLKIMFSYNNKELIINETVPNRFSPKSPDKAHLNLHINSLELGDSAVYFCASSPGPNNQPQHFGDGTRLSIL.

This chain links TRBV6-2 or TRBV6-3 with TRBJ2-2; possible D gene TRBD2, 6 bases. Germline V gene sequence: CDR1 MNHEY, CDR2 SVGEGT. Deletions cut 2 bases from V and 7 bases from J, with 20 bases between. CDR3 length equals 17 residues. This CDR3 reads CASSYPRDSPEHGELFF. The DNA of the CDR3 is TGTGCCAGCAGTTACCCGCGGGACTCCCCCGAACACGGGGAGCTGTTTTTT.

The chain uses TRBV29-1 and TRBJ2-3; D is uncertain. CDR3 length equals 15 residues. Germline CDR1 SQVTM, CDR2 ANQGSEA. V lost 5 bases and J 0 bases, leaving 15 bases between the germline ends. In nucleotides, the CDR3 is TGCAGCGTTTCGTTAACGGTCTCTAGCACAGATACGCAGTATTTT. Translating gives CSVSLTVSSTDTQYF.

This clonotype was seen a handful of times. The chain recombines TRBV11-2 with TRBJ2-7; TRBD1 might be the D (7 bases). Germline V CDR1 and CDR2: SGHAT, FQNNGV. The CDR3 consists of 16 residues. V was trimmed by 5 bases and J by 3 bases, leaving 20 bases between them. The CDR3 is CASSPPWGDRGYEQYF. The CDR3 DNA is TGTGCCAGCAGCCCCCCTTGGGGGGACAGAGGCTACGAGCAGTACTTC.

The CDR3 nucleotides are TGCAGTGCTAGAGCCCTCGGCCGAAACAATGAGCAGTTCTTC. Translation: CSARALGRNNEQFF. The rearrangement uses TRBV20-1 and TRBJ2-1, with D hard to call. Trimming removed 1 base from V and 5 bases from J, with 12 bases in between. This CDR3 has 14 amino acids. Germline V CDR1 and CDR2: DFQATT, SNEGSKA (reference sequence).

Only a few counts were recorded for this clonotype. The J gene is TRBJ2-1, the V gene TRBV12-3 or TRBV12-4; no reliable D call. The CDR3 consists of 15 residues. Trimming pared 8 bases from V and 6 bases from J, leaving 20 bases between. Here the CDR3 DNA reads TGTGCCAGCTACAGTTTCGGTACATCGGTCAATGAGCAGTTCTTC. Its translation: CASYSFGTSVNEQFF.

The genes are TRBV7-3 and TRBJ1-5; maybe TRBD1 (6 bases). The V end lost 5 bases, the J end lost 4 bases, and 18 bases lay between the germline ends. From germline, CDR1 is SGHTA and CDR2 FQGTGA. The CDR3 loop spans 16 amino acids. Written as DNA, the CDR3 is TGTGCCAGCAGCCCAACTGCGGGGCAGGGGAATCAGCCCCAGCATTTT. Its protein is CASSPTAGQGNQPQHF.

This clonotype was detected only a few times. The chain uses TRBV28 and TRBJ2-2, with a weak D call TRBD1 (5 bases). V lost 6 bases and J lost 0, with 11 bases in between. Germline values: CDR1 MDHEN, CDR2 SYDVKM. There are 15 residues in the CDR3. The CDR3 spells CASSEDTTNTGELFF. The DNA of the CDR3 is TGTGCCAGCAGCGAGGACACCACGAACACCGGGGAGCTGTTTTTT.

Here the CDR3 DNA reads TGTGCCAGCAGTTTAGGAGTACCCACCTACAATGAGCAGTTCTTC. As protein: CASSLGVPTYNEQFF. V and J are TRBV27 and TRBJ2-1, with D unclear. CDR3 length: 15 residues. Germline values: CDR1 MNHEY, CDR2 SMNVEV (reference sequence). The V end was cut by 2 bases, the J end by 2 bases, with 10 bases between.

The chain joins TRBV19 to TRBJ1-1, with TRBD1 matching 8 bases. The trim removed 9 bases at V and 1 base at J, leaving 7 bases unmatched. This CDR3 has 14 residues. The germline V gene has CDR1 LNHDA and CDR2 SQIVND (reference sequence). The CDR3 is CASKTGVTNTEAFF. The CDR3, as DNA: TGTGCCAGCAAGACAGGGGTCACGAACACTGAAGCTTTCTTT.

The genes are TRBV4-2 and TRBJ1-4, with TRBD1 as a possible D gene (6 bases). The CDR3 length is 15 residues. The ends were cut back, 0 bases at V and 7 bases at J, with 12 bases in the middle. Germline V lookup: CDR1 LGHNA, CDR2 YNFKEQ. This CDR3 is CASSQDAGDGEKLFF. CDR3 DNA: TGTGCCAGCAGCCAAGATGCAGGGGATGGTGAAAAACTGTTTTTT.

The CDR3 DNA follows: TGTGCCAGCAGCGTAAACCAAAAGCAGGGGGCGACTGAGCAGTACTTC. Its translation is CASSVNQKQGATEQYF. This rearrangement joins TRBV9 to TRBJ2-7, with 8 bases that match TRBD1. The germline gives CDR1 SGDLS, CDR2 YYNGEE. Trimming removed 1 base from V and 7 bases from J; junction bases left unmatched: 13. The CDR3 spans 16 residues.

This clonotype was recorded a few times. V usage is TRBV6-5 and J usage is TRBJ2-1, with D hard to call. This CDR3 has 17 residues. Trimming stripped 0 bases from V and 0 bases from J, with 12 bases between. The germline gives CDR1 MNHEY, CDR2 SVGAGI. CDR3 coding DNA: TGTGCCAGCAGTTACTCTAAGCGTCCTAGCTCCTACAATGAGCAGTTCTTC. It translates to CASSYSKRPSSYNEQFF.

This clonotype was observed a few times. The J gene is TRBJ2-3, the V gene TRBV6-6; the D gene is possibly TRBD2 (5 bases). Germline values: CDR1 MNHNY, CDR2 SVGAGI (reference sequence). The CDR3 totals 14 residues. The V end was cut by 2 bases, the J end by 1 base, with 7 bases between. CDR3 residues: CASSYPEGTDTQYF. DNA for the CDR3: TGTGCCAGCAGTTACCCGGAGGGCACAGATACGCAGTATTTT.

Comments on this clonotype: A read error may be the cause here, since a much bigger clone is one base away. This chain links TRBV5-1 with TRBJ2-7; D tentatively fits TRBD1 or TRBD2 (5 bases each). V was trimmed by 3 bases and J by 7 bases, leaving 26 bases between them. The CDR3 totals 17 residues. Germline V lookup: CDR1 SGHRS, CDR2 YFSETQ. CDR3 protein: CASSSPPGPQDNNEQYF. CDR3 DNA: TGCGCCAGCAGCTCTCCACCGGGACCCCAGGACAACAATGAGCAGTACTTC. The entire variable domain, with the rest obtained from reference TRBV5-1 and TRBJ2-7, is as follows: KAGVTQTPRYLIKTRGQQVTLSCSPISGHRSVSWYQQTPGQGLQFLFEYFSETQRNKGNFPGRFSGRQFSNSRSEMNVSTLELGDSALYLCASSSPPGPQDNNEQYFGPGTRLTVT.

This chain uses TRBV7-2 with TRBJ1-1, with 8 nucleotides matching TRBD1. The germline gives CDR1 SGHTA, CDR2 FQGNSA. The J segment lost 1 base and the V segment lost 3 bases, leaving 4 bases of the junction unmatched. The CDR3 runs to 15 residues. This CDR3 is CASSLDRVGNTEAFF. Here the CDR3 DNA reads TGTGCCAGCAGCTTGGACAGGGTGGGGAACACTGAAGCTTTCTTT.

This rearrangement joins TRBV7-2 to TRBJ2-3, with 7 bases lining up with TRBD2. The CDR3 covers 15 residues. CDR1 is SGHTA, CDR2 FQGNSA, per germline. With 4 bases clipped from V and 5 bases from J, the junction kept 9 bases outside the gene matches. The CDR3 DNA reads as TGTGCCAGCAGCTCCGGGACTACCGCCGGAGATACGCAGTATTTT. As protein: CASSSGTTAGDTQYF.

The chain is built from TRBV12-3 or TRBV12-4 and TRBJ2-1; D is perhaps TRBD1 (5 bases). The CDR3 sequence is 11 residues long. V lost 7 bases and J lost 7, with 8 bases in between. The CDR3 region is CASTTGNEQFF. The CDR3 nucleotides read TGTGCCAGCACTACAGGTAATGAGCAGTTCTTC.

In its sample, this clonotype was seen a few times. The J gene is TRBJ2-5, the V gene TRBV2; tentatively, D is TRBD1 (6 bases). With 8 bases removed from V and 2 bases from J, the gap between germline ends came to 9 bases. CDR1 is SNHLY, CDR2 FYNNEI, per germline. The CDR3 is 12 residues long. The CDR3 loop reads CASGDTQETQYF. In DNA form, the CDR3 reads TGTGCCAGCGGGGACACTCAAGAGACCCAGTACTTC.

This clonotype showed up just a few times. The chain uses TRBV9 and TRBJ1-2; no clear D. The CDR3 runs to 12 residues. Germline lookup yields CDR1 SGDLS and CDR2 YYNGEE. V was trimmed by 4 bases and J by 8 bases, leaving 12 bases between them. In DNA, the CDR3 is TGTGCCAGCAGCCAGACTGCCCGGGGCTACACCTTC. It yields the protein CASSQTARGYTF.